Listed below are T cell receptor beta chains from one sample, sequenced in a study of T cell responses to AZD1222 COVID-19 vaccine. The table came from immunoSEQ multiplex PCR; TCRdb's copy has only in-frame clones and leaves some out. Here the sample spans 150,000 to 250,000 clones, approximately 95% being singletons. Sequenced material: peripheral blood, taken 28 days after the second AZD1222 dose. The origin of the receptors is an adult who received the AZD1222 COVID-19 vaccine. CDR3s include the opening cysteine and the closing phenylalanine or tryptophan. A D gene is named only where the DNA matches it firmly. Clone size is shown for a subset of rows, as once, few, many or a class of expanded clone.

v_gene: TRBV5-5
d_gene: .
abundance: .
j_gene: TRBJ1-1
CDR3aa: CASSTGTKNTEAFF
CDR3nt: TGTGCCAGCAGCACCGGGACAAAGAACACTGAAGCTTTCTTT

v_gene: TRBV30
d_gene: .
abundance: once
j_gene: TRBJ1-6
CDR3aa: CAWSLAFVYNSPLHF
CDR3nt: TGTGCCTGGAGTTTGGCGTTTGTCTATAATTCACCCCTCCACTTT

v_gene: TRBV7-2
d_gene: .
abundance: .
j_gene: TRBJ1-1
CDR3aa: CASREGTANTEAFF
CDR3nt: TGTGCCAGCCGGGAGGGGACGGCAAACACTGAAGCTTTCTTT

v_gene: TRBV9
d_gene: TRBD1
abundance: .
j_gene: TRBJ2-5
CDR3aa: CASSVGQGGKETQYF
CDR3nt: TGTGCCAGCAGCGTCGGACAGGGTGGAAAAGAGACCCAGTACTTC

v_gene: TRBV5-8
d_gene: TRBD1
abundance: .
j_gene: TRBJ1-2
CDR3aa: CASSPLPDRGVF
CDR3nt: TGTGCCAGCAGCCCCCTCCCGGACAGGGGAGTCTTC

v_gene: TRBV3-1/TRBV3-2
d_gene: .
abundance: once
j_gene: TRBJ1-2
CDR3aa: CASSPRPSTGARYGYTF
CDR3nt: TGTGCCAGCAGCCCTCGACCGTCCACAGGAGCCCGCTATGGCTACACCTTC

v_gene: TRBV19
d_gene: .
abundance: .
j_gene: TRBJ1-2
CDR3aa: CASSHIGTEANYGYTF
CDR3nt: TGTGCCAGTAGTCATATAGGGACGGAAGCTAACTATGGCTACACCTTC

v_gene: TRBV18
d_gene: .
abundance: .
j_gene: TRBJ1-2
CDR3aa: CASSTGQEKGDGRGYTF
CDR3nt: TGTGCCAGCTCCACCGGGCAGGAGAAGGGGGATGGGAGAGGCTACACCTTC

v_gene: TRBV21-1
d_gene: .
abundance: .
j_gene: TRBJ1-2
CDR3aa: CASSKEKVNYGYTF
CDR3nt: TGTGCCAGCAGCAAAGAGAAGGTTAACTATGGCTACACCTTC

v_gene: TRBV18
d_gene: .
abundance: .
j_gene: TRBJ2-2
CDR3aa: CASSPPYSRSLGELFF
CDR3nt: TGTGCCAGCTCACCACCATATTCGCGGTCTCTCGGGGAGCTGTTTTTT

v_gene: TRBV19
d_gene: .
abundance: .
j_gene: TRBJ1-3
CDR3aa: CASSPGRLSSGNTIYF
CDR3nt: TGTGCCAGTAGTCCGGGACGCCTGAGCTCTGGAAACACCATATATTTT

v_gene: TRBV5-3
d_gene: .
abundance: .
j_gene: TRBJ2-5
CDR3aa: CARSFVPDREGQETQYF
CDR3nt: TGTGCCAGAAGCTTCGTGCCCGACAGGGAGGGGCAAGAGACCCAGTACTTC

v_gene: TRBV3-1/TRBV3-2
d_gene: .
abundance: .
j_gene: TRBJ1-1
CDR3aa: CASSLTWNTEAFF
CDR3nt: TGTGCCAGCAGTCTTACTTGGAACACTGAAGCTTTCTTT

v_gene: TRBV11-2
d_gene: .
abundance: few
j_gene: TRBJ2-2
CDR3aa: CASSLWGGSATGELFF
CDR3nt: TGTGCCAGCAGCCTATGGGGGGGCTCGGCCACCGGGGAGCTGTTTTTT

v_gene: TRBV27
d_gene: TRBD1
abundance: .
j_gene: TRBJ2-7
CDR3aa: CASRWTGLAHEQYF
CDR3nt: TGTGCCAGCAGGTGGACAGGGCTGGCCCACGAGCAGTACTTC

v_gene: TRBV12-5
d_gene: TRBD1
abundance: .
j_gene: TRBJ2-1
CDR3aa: CASGPGTDQFF
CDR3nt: TGTGCTAGTGGTCCCGGGACAGATCAGTTCTTC

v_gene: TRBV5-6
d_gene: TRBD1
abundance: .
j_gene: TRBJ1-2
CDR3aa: CATRETGAAVGYTF
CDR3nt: TGTGCCACGCGGGAAACAGGGGCGGCCGTTGGCTACACCTTC

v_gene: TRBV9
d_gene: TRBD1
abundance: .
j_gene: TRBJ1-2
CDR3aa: CASGRNLNPGGVTYGYTF
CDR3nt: TGTGCCAGCGGGAGAAACTTGAACCCAGGGGGCGTCACCTATGGCTACACCTTC

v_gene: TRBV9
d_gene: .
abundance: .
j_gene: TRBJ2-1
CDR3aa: CASSVIPAEQFF
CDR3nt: TGTGCCAGCAGCGTAATCCCGGCTGAGCAGTTCTTC

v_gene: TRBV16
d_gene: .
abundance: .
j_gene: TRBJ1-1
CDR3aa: CASSHLEGPAFF
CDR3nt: TGTGCCAGCAGCCACCTAGAAGGTCCGGCTTTCTTT

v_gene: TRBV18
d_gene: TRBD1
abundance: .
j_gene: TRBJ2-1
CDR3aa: CASSDPGQVSKNEQFF
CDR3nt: TGTGCCAGCTCAGATCCGGGACAGGTATCCAAAAATGAGCAGTTCTTC

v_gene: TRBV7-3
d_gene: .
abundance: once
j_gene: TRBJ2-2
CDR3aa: CASSVRPFGELFF
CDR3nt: TGTGCCAGCAGTGTAAGACCATTCGGGGAGCTGTTTTTT

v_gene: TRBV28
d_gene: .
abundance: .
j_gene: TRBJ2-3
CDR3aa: CASSLGSAGADTQYF
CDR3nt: TGTGCCAGCAGTTTAGGCTCGGCAGGAGCAGATACGCAGTATTTT

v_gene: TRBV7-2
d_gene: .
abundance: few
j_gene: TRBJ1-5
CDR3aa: CASSFAGGYNQPQHF
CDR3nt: TGTGCCAGCAGCTTTGCCGGGGGTTACAATCAGCCCCAGCATTTT

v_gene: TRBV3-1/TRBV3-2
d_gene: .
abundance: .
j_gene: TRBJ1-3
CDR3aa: CASSQPGRNTIYF
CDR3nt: TGTGCCAGCAGCCAACCGGGGAGGAACACCATATATTTT

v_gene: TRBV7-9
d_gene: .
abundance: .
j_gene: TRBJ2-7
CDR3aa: CASSHGLEQYF
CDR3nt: TGTGCCAGCAGCCACGGACTAGAGCAGTACTTC

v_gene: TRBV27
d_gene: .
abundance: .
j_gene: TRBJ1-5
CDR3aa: CATRTGNQPQHF
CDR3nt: TGTGCCACCCGGACTGGCAATCAGCCCCAGCATTTT

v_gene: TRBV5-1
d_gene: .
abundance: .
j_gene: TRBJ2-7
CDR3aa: CASSLGLGTDPLSYEQYF
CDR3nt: TGCGCCAGCAGCTTGGGGCTCGGGACGGATCCTCTCTCCTACGAGCAGTACTTC

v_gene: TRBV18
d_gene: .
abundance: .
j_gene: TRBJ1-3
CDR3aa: CASSPPAGAMSGNTIYF
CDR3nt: TGTGCCAGCTCACCACCGGCGGGGGCAATGTCTGGAAACACCATATATTTT

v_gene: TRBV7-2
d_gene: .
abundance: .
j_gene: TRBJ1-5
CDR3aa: CASSLELGGSYQPQHF
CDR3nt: TGTGCCAGCAGCTTAGAGCTAGGGGGTAGTTATCAGCCCCAGCATTTT

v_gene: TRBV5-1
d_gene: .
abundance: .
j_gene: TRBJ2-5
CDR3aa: CASSLSVGKETQYF
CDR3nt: TGCGCCAGCAGCCTTAGCGTCGGGAAAGAGACCCAGTACTTC

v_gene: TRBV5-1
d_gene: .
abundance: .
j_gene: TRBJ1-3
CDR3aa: CASSPGTGSTSSGNTIYF
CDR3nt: TGCGCCAGCAGTCCAGGAACAGGCTCTACCTCCTCTGGAAACACCATATATTTT

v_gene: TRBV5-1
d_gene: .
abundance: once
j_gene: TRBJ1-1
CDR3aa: CASSAGQPMNTEAFF
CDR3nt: TGCGCCAGCAGCGCTGGACAGCCGATGAACACTGAAGCTTTCTTT

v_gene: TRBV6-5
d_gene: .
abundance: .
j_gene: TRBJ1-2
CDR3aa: CASSYEGGYTF
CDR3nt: TGTGCCAGCAGTTACGAGGGCGGCTACACCTTC

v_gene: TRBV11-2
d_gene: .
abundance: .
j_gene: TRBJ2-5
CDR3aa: CASSLFQGRETQYF
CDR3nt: TGTGCCAGCAGCTTATTCCAGGGCCGGGAGACCCAGTACTTC

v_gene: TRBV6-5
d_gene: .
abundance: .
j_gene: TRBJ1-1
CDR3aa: CASRYREAFF
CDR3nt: TGTGCCAGCAGATATCGGGAAGCTTTCTTT

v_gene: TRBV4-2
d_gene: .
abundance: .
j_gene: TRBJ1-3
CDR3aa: CASSQGEGNTIYF
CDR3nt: TGTGCCAGCAGCCAAGGAGAGGGAAACACCATATATTTT

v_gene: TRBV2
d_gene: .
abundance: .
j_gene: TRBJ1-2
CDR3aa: CASSEGTGTYGYTF
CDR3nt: TGTGCCAGCAGTGAGGGCACCGGGACTTATGGCTACACCTTC